The 26 T cell receptor beta chains presented below share a single source sample, sequenced in a study of cytomegalovirus exposure and HLA in healthy donors (dated by TCRdb to 2016 to 2017). The method behind the library was the immunoSEQ multiplex PCR assay. Sourced from immuneACCESS, this table was stored by TCRdb with only in-frame sequences that have V and J called. A share of the clones is absent; for the studies checked, an unresolved V gene accounts for under half, and the remainder has no known explanation. The sample records tens of thousands of clones, approximately 94% of which are singletons. Approximately 3.5% of the sample rests with the top ten. The sequencing sample was made of PBMCs. The receptor source for this set is a woman in her late teens or twenties in good health and CMV-seropositive.

V usage is TRBV12-2 and J usage is TRBJ1-5. TRBV12-2 is a known pseudogene. The length of the CDR3 is 16 residues. The CDR3 spells CASRFPGGGSNQPQHF. The CDR3 coding sequence is TGTGCAAGTCGCTTCCCCGGGGGTGGAAGCAATCAGCCCCAGCATTTT.

The chain uses TRBV15 and TRBJ2-7, with D tentatively TRBD2 (6 bases). The V gene's germline CDR1 is LNHNV and CDR2 YYDKDF (reference sequence). Trimming pared 0 bases from V and 4 bases from J, leaving 19 bases between. The CDR3 contains 17 residues. The CDR3 loop reads CATSRDLPGSGGYEQYF. The CDR3, as DNA: TGTGCCACCAGCAGAGATCTCCCGGGGTCAGGAGGGTACGAGCAGTACTTC. Using reference TRBV15 and TRBJ2-7 for the parts outside the CDR3, the full variable domain is DAMVIQNPRYQVTQFGKPVTLSCSQTLNHNVMYWYQQKSSQAPKLLFHYYDKDFNNEADTPDNFQSRRPNTSFCFLDIRSPGLGDTAMYLCATSRDLPGSGGYEQYFGPGTRLTVT.

With respect to this clone: The junction shows a germline mismatch at one end, possibly a read error. The gene calls are TRBV7-2 and TRBJ2-3; no firm D call. Germline V gene sequence: CDR1 SGHTA, CDR2 FQGNSA. CDR3 length: 11 residues. The CDR3 region is CASSLNGQRVF. In nucleotides, the CDR3 is TGTGCCAGCAGCTTGAATGGGCAGAGAGTTTTT.

This clone was counted once. Written as DNA, the CDR3 is TGTGCCAGCAGCGTAGACGGGGAGATGGATGAGACCCAGTACTTC. It encodes CASSVDGEMDETQYF. The chain carries TRBV9 and TRBJ2-5, with a possible D match to TRBD2 (5 bases). There are 15 residues in the CDR3. Germline CDR1 reads SGDLS; CDR2 reads YYNGEE. V was clipped by 0 bases and J by 5 bases, with 14 bases between them.

The rearrangement uses TRBV5-4 and TRBJ1-1; 7 nucleotides match TRBD1. Germline CDR1 is SGHNT and CDR2 is YYREEE (reference sequence). With V trimmed by 3 bases and J by 1 base, 3 bases remained unmatched. This CDR3 has 14 residues. Written as DNA, the CDR3 is TGTGCCAGCAGCTGGGACAGAGGGAACACTGAAGCTTTCTTT. It is translated as CASSWDRGNTEAFF.

The J gene is TRBJ2-2, the V gene TRBV5-1; D is uncertain. V was trimmed by 4 bases and J by 1 base, leaving 14 bases between them. Germline V gene sequence: CDR1 SGHRS, CDR2 YFSETQ. The CDR3 is made up of 16 amino acids. CDR3 bases: TGCGCCAGCAGCATTACCCCGACTGGGAACACCGGGGAGCTGTTTTTT. Protein sequence: CASSITPTGNTGELFF.

This chain uses TRBV2 with TRBJ2-7; D is possibly TRBD1 (6 bases). Germline V lookup: CDR1 SNHLY, CDR2 FYNNEI. Trimming cost V 6 bases and J 6 bases, with 15 bases left between them. The length of the CDR3 is 13 residues. The CDR3 protein is CASRGDRSGEQYF. CDR3 DNA sequence: TGTGCCAGCAGGGGAGACAGGTCTGGCGAGCAGTACTTC. The whole variable domain, filled in from reference TRBV2 and TRBJ2-7, reads EPEVTQTPSHQVTQMGQEVILRCVPISNHLYFYWYRQILGQKVEFLVSFYNNEISEKSEIFDDQFSVERPDGSNFTLKIRSTKLEDSAMYFCASRGDRSGEQYFGPGTRLTVT.

Written as DNA, the CDR3 is TGTGCCAGCACCCGGGGGGGAGGCACTGAAGCTTTCTTT. Translation: CASTRGGGTEAFF. The V call is TRBV6-5, the J call TRBJ1-1; a possible D gene is TRBD1 (5 bases). The V and J ends lost 7 bases and 4 bases respectively, with 13 bases between them. There are 13 residues in the CDR3. Germline loops: CDR1 MNHEY, CDR2 SVGAGI.

This clone appeared once. J is TRBJ1-1 and V is TRBV5-1; maybe TRBD1 (6 bases). Germline values: CDR1 SGHRS, CDR2 YFSETQ. The CDR3 contains 15 residues. V lost 2 bases to trimming and J lost 3 bases, with 14 bases between them. CDR3 residues: CASSFTGTPYTEAFF. CDR3 sequence (DNA): TGCGCCAGCAGCTTTACCGGGACACCATACACTGAAGCTTTCTTT.

The sample holds one count of this clone. The V call is TRBV6-5, the J call TRBJ1-3; 10 bases fit TRBD1. V lost 6 bases and J lost 4; bases outside the gene matches: 6. The germline CDR1 and CDR2 sequences are MNHEY and SVGAGI. The CDR3 has 15 residues. CDR3 in amino acids: CASSPTGGAGNTIYF. DNA of the CDR3: TGTGCCAGCAGCCCGACAGGGGGCGCGGGAAACACCATATATTTT.

V usage is TRBV7-7 and J usage is TRBJ2-3; 9 bases line up with TRBD2. V shed 5 bases, J shed 4 bases, and the junction held 4 bases outside the gene matches. There are 14 residues in the CDR3. Germline values: CDR1 SSHAT, CDR2 FNYEAQ (reference sequence). CDR3 coding DNA: TGTGCCAGCAGCCCGCGGGAGGGGGCAGATACGCAGTATTTT. The encoded protein is CASSPREGADTQYF.

The chain carries TRBV25-1 and TRBJ1-2, with TRBD1 identical over 8 bases. This CDR3 is 17 amino acids long. Per germline, CDR1 MGHDK and CDR2 SYGVNS. V was clipped by 2 bases and J by 1 base; unmatched bases: 9. Here the CDR3 reads CASSEGSGQGYNYGYTF. CDR3 DNA sequence: TGTGCCAGCAGTGAAGGTAGTGGACAGGGATATAACTATGGCTACACCTTC.

The rearrangement uses TRBV9 and TRBJ1-2; D is undetermined. The CDR3 is 16 residues long. Trimming stripped 0 bases from V and 2 bases from J, with 14 bases between. Per the germline V gene, CDR1 is SGDLS and CDR2 is YYNGEE. CDR3 in amino acids: CASSVVGQPTNYGYTF. Written as DNA, the CDR3 is TGTGCCAGCAGCGTAGTTGGGCAGCCCACGAACTATGGCTACACCTTC.

The chain combines TRBV27 with TRBJ2-3, with 7 positions matching TRBD2. CDR1 MNHEY and CDR2 SMNVEV come from the germline V gene (reference sequence). V trimming: 5 bases; J trimming: 4 bases; junction bases outside the gene matches: 3. This CDR3 spans 13 amino acids. The CDR3 DNA reads as TGTGCCAGCAGTCCCGGGGGGTCAGATACGCAGTATTTT. It codes for CASSPGGSDTQYF.

The J gene is TRBJ2-5, the V gene TRBV28; 7 nucleotides match TRBD1. The CDR3 has 15 residues. The V gene end was trimmed by 4 bases and the J gene end by 2 bases; junction bases not matched to a gene: 7. CDR1 is MDHEN, CDR2 SYDVKM, per germline. CDR3 loop: CASSSLDRPQETQYF. For the CDR3, the DNA is TGTGCCAGCAGTTCCCTGGACAGGCCTCAAGAGACCCAGTACTTC. Supplemented by reference TRBV28 and TRBJ2-5, the full variable domain reads DVKVTQSSRYLVKRTGEKVFLECVQDMDHENMFWYRQDPGLGLRLIYFSYDVKMKEKGDIPEGYSVSREKKERFSLILESASTNQTSMYLCASSSLDRPQETQYFGPGTRLLVL.

The chain is built from TRBV6-6 and TRBJ2-1; 9 bases fit TRBD2. The CDR3 sequence is 15 residues long. With 6 bases clipped from V and 4 bases from J, the junction kept 7 bases outside the gene matches. CDR1 MNHNY and CDR2 SVGAGI come from the germline V gene (reference sequence). In DNA, the CDR3 is TGTGCCAGCAGCGCCGGGACTAGCAGATACAATGAGCAGTTCTTC. Translating gives CASSAGTSRYNEQFF.

The chain recombines TRBV28 with TRBJ2-2; TRBD1 aligns across 7 bases. V trimming: 5 bases; J trimming: 6 bases; junction bases outside the gene matches: 9. The CDR3 is made up of 15 amino acids. Germline V CDR1 and CDR2: MDHEN, SYDVKM. CDR3 nucleotide sequence: TGTGCCAGCAGTACCCGGACAGGAGGAGCCGGGGAGCTGTTTTTT. Encoded protein: CASSTRTGGAGELFF. Using reference TRBV28 and TRBJ2-2 for the parts outside the CDR3, the full variable domain is DVKVTQSSRYLVKRTGEKVFLECVQDMDHENMFWYRQDPGLGLRLIYFSYDVKMKEKGDIPEGYSVSREKKERFSLILESASTNQTSMYLCASSTRTGGAGELFFGEGSRLTVL.

This clone was seen only once. The chain links TRBV11-3 to TRBJ2-5; 8 bases are a match to TRBD1. The CDR3 is 14 residues long. J was trimmed by 4 bases and V by 4 bases; bases with no gene match: 5. In germline, CDR1 is SGHNT, CDR2 YENEEA. CDR3 region: CASSSGQGRETQYF. CDR3 coding DNA: TGTGCCAGCAGCTCAGGACAGGGACGAGAGACCCAGTACTTC.

The chain is built from TRBV19 and TRBJ1-1; 12 bases fit TRBD1. The germline V gene has CDR1 LNHDA and CDR2 SQIVND (reference sequence). The CDR3 spans 15 residues. Unmatched junction bases numbered 9, after V lost 3 bases and J lost 10 bases. CDR3 DNA: TGTGCCAGTAGTATCGGGACAGGGGGCGAAGTAAGAGCTTTCTTT. Amino acid sequence: CASSIGTGGEVRAFF.

The V and J genes are TRBV7-9 and TRBJ1-2; 7 bases agree with TRBD1. The CDR3 contains 14 residues. Germline values: CDR1 SEHNR, CDR2 FQNEAQ (reference sequence). Unmatched junction bases numbered 6, after V lost 2 bases and J lost 6 bases. The CDR3 nucleotides are TGTGCCAGCAGCTTAACATCAGGACAGGATGGCTACACCTTC. It yields the protein CASSLTSGQDGYTF.

This sequence joins TRBV10-3 and TRBJ2-3; 9 bases agree with TRBD2. Germline-derived CDR1 and CDR2 are ENHRY and SYGVKD. This CDR3 is built from 17 residues. The ends lost 0 bases at V and 4 bases at J; junction bases unmatched: 8. CDR3 coding DNA: TGTGCCATCAGTGAGTCGCTAGCGGGACCCCAATCAGATACGCAGTATTTT. It encodes CAISESLAGPQSDTQYF.

This sequence joins TRBV5-1 and TRBJ1-3; a weak D match, TRBD1 (6 bases). Trimming pared 4 bases from V and 3 bases from J, leaving 20 bases between. This CDR3 comprises 17 residues. In germline, CDR1 is SGHRS, CDR2 YFSETQ. The CDR3 DNA reads TGCGCCAGCAGCATATGGCCGTCGGACAGCGGTGGAAACACCATATATTTT. Encoded protein: CASSIWPSDSGGNTIYF.

The V call is TRBV5-5, the J call TRBJ1-4, with unresolved D. V was cut by 2 bases and J by 8 bases, with 19 bases left in between. Germline V gene data show CDR1 as SGHKS and CDR2 as YYEKEE (reference sequence). The length of the CDR3 is 16 residues. The CDR3 bases are TGTGCCAGCAGCTTTAAATCCACGGGTCGAGAGGAAAAACTGTTTTTT. It translates to CASSFKSTGREEKLFF.

The chain links TRBV10-3 to TRBJ1-3; D is perhaps TRBD1 (6 bases). This CDR3 is 14 amino acids long. Germline CDR1 reads ENHRY; CDR2 reads SYGVKD. Trimming pared 9 bases from V and 6 bases from J, leaving 18 bases between. CDR3 bases: TGTGCCATGACGGGAGGGGGTCCAGAAAACACCATATATTTT. Translation: CAMTGGGPENTIYF.

V usage is TRBV7-2 and J usage is TRBJ1-2; TRBD1 matches 10 bases. Germline CDR1 reads SGHTA; CDR2 reads FQGNSA. This CDR3 is built from 15 residues. The junction had 9 bases not matched to a gene; V was cut back by 5 bases and J by 6 bases. This CDR3 is CASSQRHGTGDGYTF. The CDR3 DNA sequence: TGTGCCAGCAGCCAGAGGCACGGGACAGGGGATGGCTACACCTTC.

This chain links TRBV28 with TRBJ2-7; 9 nucleotides line up with TRBD2. The junction had 9 bases not matched to a gene; V was cut back by 6 bases and J by 3 bases. The CDR3 totals 15 residues. Germline V gene sequence: CDR1 MDHEN, CDR2 SYDVKM. The CDR3 nucleotides read TGTGCCAGCAGGTTGAATAGCGGGAGTTTCTACGAGCAGTACTTC. Translating it yields CASRLNSGSFYEQYF.